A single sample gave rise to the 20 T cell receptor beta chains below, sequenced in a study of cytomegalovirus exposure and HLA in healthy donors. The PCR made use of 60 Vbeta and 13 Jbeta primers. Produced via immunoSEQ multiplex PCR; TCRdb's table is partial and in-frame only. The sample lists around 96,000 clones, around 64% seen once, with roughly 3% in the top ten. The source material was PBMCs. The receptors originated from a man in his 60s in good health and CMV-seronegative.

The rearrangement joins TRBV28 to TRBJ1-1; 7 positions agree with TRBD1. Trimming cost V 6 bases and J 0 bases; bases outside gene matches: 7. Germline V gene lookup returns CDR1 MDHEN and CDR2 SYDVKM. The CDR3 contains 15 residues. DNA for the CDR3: TGTGCCAGCAGGTGGACAGGAGTCTTGAACACTGAAGCTTTCTTT. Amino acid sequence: CASRWTGVLNTEAFF.

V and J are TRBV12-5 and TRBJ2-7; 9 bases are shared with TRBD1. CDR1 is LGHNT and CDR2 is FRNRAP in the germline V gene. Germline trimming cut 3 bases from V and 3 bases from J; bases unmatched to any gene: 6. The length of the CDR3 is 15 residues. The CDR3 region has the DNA TGTGCTAGTGGTTTTTCCGGGACAGGGTACTACGAGCAGTACTTC. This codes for CASGFSGTGYYEQYF. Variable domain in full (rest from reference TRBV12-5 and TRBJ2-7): DARVTQTPRHKVTEMGQEVTMRCQPILGHNTVFWYRQTMMQGLELLAYFRNRAPLDDSGMPKDRFSAEMPDATLATLKIQPSEPRDSAVYFCASGFSGTGYYEQYFGPGTRLTVT.

The CDR3 loop reads CASSLRFQGSEQFF. For the CDR3, the DNA is TGTGCCAGCAGCCTTAGGTTTCAGGGCAGTGAGCAGTTCTTC. V and J are TRBV9 and TRBJ2-1; D is possibly TRBD1 (5 bases). The CDR3 has 14 amino acids. V lost 4 bases to trimming and J lost 9 bases, with 17 bases between them. Germline V gives CDR1 SGDLS, CDR2 YYNGEE.

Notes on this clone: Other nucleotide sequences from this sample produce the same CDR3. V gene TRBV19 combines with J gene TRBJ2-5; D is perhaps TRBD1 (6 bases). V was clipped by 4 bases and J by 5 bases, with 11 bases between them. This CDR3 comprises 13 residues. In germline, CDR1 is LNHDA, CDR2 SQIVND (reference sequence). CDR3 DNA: TGTGCCAGTAGTACAGGGGTTAGGGAGACCCAGTACTTC. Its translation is CASSTGVRETQYF.

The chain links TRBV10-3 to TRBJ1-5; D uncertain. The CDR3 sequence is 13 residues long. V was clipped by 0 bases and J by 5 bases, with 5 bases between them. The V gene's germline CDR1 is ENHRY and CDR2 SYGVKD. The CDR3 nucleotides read TGTGCCATCAGTGAGTCGAGGGATCAGCCCCAGCATTTT. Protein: CAISESRDQPQHF.

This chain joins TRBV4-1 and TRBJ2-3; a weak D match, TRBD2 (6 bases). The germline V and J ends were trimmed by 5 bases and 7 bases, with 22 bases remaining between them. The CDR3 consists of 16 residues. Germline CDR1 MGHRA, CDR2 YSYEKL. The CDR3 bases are TGCGCCAGCAGCGATCCCGTCCGGGGAGGTGGGAATACGCAGTATTTT. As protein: CASSDPVRGGGNTQYF.

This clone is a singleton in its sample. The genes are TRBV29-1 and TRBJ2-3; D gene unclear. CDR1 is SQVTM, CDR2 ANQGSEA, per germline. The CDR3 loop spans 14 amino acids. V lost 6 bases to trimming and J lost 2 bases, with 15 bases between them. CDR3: CSVAIGAYTDTQYF. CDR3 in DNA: TGCAGCGTCGCCATTGGAGCTTACACAGATACGCAGTATTTT.

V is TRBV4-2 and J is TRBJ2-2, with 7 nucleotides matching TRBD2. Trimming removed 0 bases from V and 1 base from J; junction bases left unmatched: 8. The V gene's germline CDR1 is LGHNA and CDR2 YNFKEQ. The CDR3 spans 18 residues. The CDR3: CASSQELPAGLNTGELFF. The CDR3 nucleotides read TGTGCCAGCAGCCAAGAACTCCCAGCGGGGTTGAACACCGGGGAGCTGTTTTTT.

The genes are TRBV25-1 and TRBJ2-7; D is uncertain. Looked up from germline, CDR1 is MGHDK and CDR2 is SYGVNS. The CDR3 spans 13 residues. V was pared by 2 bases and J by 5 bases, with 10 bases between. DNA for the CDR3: TGTGCCAGCAGTGAACGCCAGTTTGACGAGCAGTACTTC. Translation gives CASSERQFDEQYF.

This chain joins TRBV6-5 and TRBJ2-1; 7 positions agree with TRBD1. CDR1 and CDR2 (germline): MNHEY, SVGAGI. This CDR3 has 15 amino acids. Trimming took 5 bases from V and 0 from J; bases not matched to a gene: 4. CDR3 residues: CASSKQGSSYNEQFF. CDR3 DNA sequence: TGTGCCAGCAGTAAACAGGGGTCCTCCTACAATGAGCAGTTCTTC.

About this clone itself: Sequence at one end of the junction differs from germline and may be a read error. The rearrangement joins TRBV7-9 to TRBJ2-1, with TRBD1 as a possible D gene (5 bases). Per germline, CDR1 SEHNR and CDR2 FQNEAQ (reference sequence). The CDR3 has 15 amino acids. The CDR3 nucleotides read TGTTCCAGCAGCTTAATGCAGGGTACCTACAATGAGCAGTTCTTC. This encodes CSSSLMQGTYNEQFF. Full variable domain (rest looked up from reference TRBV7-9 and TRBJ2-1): DTGVSQNPRHKITKRGQNVTFRCDPISEHNRLYWYRQTLGQGPEFLTYFQNEAQLEKSRLLSDRFSAERPKGSFSTLEIQRTEQGDSAMYLCSSSLMQGTYNEQFFGPGTRLTVL.

The CDR3, as DNA: TGTGCCAGCAGTTACACCTGGGACAGGGAAGCTTTCTTT. It encodes CASSYTWDREAFF. The chain employs TRBV6-6 and TRBJ1-1; 8 bases line up with TRBD1. CDR1 is MNHNY and CDR2 is SVGAGI in the germline V gene (reference sequence). The CDR3 has 13 amino acids. The ends lost 2 bases at V and 8 bases at J; junction bases unmatched: 4.

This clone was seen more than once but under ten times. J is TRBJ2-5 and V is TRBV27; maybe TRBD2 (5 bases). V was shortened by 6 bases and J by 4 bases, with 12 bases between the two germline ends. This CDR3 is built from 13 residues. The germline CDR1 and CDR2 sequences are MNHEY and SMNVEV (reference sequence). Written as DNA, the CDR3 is TGTGCCAGCAGGCCCCCGGCGGGAGAGACCCAGTACTTC. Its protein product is CASRPPAGETQYF.

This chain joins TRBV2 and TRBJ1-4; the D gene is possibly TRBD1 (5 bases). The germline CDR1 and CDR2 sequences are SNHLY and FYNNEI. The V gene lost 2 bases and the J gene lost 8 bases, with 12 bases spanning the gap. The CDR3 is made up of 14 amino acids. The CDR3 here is CASSERREGEKLFF. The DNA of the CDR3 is TGTGCCAGCAGTGAACGGAGGGAGGGGGAAAAACTGTTTTTT.

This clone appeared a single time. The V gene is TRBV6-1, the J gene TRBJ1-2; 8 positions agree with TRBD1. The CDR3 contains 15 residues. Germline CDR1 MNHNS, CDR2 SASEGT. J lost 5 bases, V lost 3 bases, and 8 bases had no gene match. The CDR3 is CASSDPDRGGYGYTF. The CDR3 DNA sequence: TGTGCCAGCAGTGATCCTGACAGGGGAGGGTATGGCTACACCTTC.

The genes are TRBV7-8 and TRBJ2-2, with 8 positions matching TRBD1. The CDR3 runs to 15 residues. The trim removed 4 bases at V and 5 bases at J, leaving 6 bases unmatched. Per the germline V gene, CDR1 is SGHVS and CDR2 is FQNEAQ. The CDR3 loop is CASSSGQGLTGELFF. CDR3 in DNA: TGTGCCAGCAGCTCCGGACAGGGTCTAACCGGGGAGCTGTTTTTT.

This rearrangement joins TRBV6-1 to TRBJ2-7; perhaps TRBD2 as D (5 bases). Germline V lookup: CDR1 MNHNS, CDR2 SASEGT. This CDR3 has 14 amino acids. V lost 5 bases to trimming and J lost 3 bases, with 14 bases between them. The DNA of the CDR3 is TGTGCCAGCAGTCCCGAGGGCGCCGACTACGAGCAGTACTTC. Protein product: CASSPEGADYEQYF.

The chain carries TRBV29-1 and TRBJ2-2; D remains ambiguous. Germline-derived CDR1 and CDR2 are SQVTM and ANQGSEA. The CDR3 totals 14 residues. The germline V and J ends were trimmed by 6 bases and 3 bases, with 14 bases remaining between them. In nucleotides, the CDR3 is TGCAGCGTCGGATCCGGTACAGACACCGGGGAGCTGTTTTTT. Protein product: CSVGSGTDTGELFF.

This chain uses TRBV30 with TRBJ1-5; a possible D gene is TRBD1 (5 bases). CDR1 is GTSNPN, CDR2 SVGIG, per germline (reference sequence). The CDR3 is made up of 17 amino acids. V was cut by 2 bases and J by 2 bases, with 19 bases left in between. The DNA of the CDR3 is TGTGCCTGGAGTAGCGGATTGGGGGGGACTCGCAATCAGCCCCAGCATTTT. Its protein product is CAWSSGLGGTRNQPQHF.

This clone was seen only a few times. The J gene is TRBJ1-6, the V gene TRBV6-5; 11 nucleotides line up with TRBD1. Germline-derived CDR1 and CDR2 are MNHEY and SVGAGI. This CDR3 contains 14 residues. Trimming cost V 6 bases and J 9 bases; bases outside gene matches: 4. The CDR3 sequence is CASRPGQGGSPLHF. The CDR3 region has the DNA TGTGCCAGCAGGCCGGGACAGGGGGGTTCACCCCTCCACTTT.